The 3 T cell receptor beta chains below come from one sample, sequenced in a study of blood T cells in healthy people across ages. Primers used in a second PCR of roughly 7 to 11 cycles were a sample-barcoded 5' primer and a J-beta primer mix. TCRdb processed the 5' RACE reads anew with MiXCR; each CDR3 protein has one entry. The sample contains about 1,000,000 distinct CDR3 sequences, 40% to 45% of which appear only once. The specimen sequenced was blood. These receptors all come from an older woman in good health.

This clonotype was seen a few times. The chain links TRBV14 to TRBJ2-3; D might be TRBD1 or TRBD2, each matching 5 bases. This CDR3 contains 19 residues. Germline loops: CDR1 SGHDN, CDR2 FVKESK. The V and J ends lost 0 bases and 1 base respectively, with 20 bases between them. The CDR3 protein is CASSQESPGRGPRTDTQYF. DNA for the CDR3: TGTGCCAGCAGCCAAGAAAGTCCGGGACGGGGACCCCGCACAGATACGCAGTATTTT.

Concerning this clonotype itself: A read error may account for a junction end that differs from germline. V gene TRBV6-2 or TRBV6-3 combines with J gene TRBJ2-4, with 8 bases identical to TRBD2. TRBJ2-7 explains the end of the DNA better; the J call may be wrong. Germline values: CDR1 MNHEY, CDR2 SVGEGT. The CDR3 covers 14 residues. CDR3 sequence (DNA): TGTGCCGGCAGGGACGGAGCGGGAGTCTACGAGCAGTACTTC. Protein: CAGRDGAGVYEQYF.

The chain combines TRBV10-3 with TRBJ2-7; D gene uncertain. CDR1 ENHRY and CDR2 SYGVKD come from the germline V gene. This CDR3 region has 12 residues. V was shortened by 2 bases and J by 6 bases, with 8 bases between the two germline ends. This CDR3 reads CAISEDTSEQYF. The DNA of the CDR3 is TGTGCCATCAGTGAGGACACCTCCGAGCAGTACTTC.